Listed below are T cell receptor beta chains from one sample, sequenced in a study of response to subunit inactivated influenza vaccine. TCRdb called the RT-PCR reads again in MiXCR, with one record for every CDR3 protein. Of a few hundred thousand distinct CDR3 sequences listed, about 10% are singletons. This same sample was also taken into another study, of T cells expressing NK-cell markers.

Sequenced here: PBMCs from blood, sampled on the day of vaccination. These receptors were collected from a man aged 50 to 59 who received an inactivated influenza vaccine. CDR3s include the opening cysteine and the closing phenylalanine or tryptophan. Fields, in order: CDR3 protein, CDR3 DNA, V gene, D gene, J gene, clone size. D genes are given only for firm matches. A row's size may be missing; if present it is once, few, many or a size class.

CDR3 protein: CASSGHVPIVEETQYF
CDR3 DNA: TGTGCCAGCAGCGGCCATGTGCCAATCGTGGAGGAGACCCAGTACTTC
V gene: TRBV7-9
D gene: NA
J gene: TRBJ2-5
clone size: NA

CDR3 protein: CASRPGTTYYEQYF
CDR3 DNA: TGTGCCAGCAGACCTGGGACAACATATTACGAGCAGTACTTC
V gene: TRBV12-3/TRBV12-4
D gene: NA
J gene: TRBJ2-7
clone size: NA

CDR3 protein: CATHRTTSDSTDTQYF
CDR3 DNA: TGTGCCACCCACCGGACGACTAGCGATAGCACAGATACGCAGTATTTT
V gene: TRBV24-1
D gene: TRBD2
J gene: TRBJ2-3
clone size: few

CDR3 protein: CASSQDVTRDTDTQYF
CDR3 DNA: TGTGCCAGCAGCCAAGATGTGACGCGGGACACAGATACGCAGTATTTT
V gene: TRBV4-2
D gene: NA
J gene: TRBJ2-3
clone size: NA

CDR3 protein: CASLITGRNSPLHF
CDR3 DNA: TGTGCCAGCTTGATAACAGGGAGGAATTCACCCCTCCACTTT
V gene: TRBV2
D gene: NA
J gene: TRBJ1-6
clone size: NA

CDR3 protein: CAISDARRTDTQYF
CDR3 DNA: TGTGCCATCAGTGACGCCAGGAGGACAGATACGCAGTATTTT
V gene: TRBV10-3
D gene: NA
J gene: TRBJ2-3
clone size: NA

CDR3 protein: CASRGSGKETQYF
CDR3 DNA: TGTGCCAGCAGGGGGTCAGGGAAAGAGACCCAGTACTTC
V gene: TRBV21-1
D gene: NA
J gene: TRBJ2-5
clone size: few

CDR3 protein: CASSNPGQAHYGYTF
CDR3 DNA: TGTGCCAGCAGCAATCCGGGACAGGCCCACTATGGCTACACCTTC
V gene: TRBV3-1
D gene: TRBD1
J gene: TRBJ1-2
clone size: NA

CDR3 protein: CASSLTTEFYNEQFF
CDR3 DNA: TGTGCCAGCAGCTTGACTACAGAGTTCTACAATGAGCAGTTCTTC
V gene: TRBV7-2
D gene: NA
J gene: TRBJ2-1
clone size: few

CDR3 protein: CASSHLTSSYEQYF
CDR3 DNA: TGCGCCAGCAGCCACCTGACTAGCTCCTACGAGCAGTACTTC
V gene: TRBV4-1
D gene: NA
J gene: TRBJ2-7
clone size: NA